The clone carrying this T cell receptor (beta chain) was found many times. Treg sorting used a CD4+CD25+CD127-/low gate. TCRdb passed the 5' RACE reads through MiXCR, listing each CDR3 protein once. The table records about 57,000 distinct CDR3 sequences, roughly 28% of them present only once. Germline V gives CDR1 LGHDT, CDR2 YNNKEL (reference sequence). The CDR3 is 11 amino acids. V lost 1 base and J lost 5, with 3 bases in between. Material for sequencing was tumor-infiltrating Tregs sorted from the breast tumor. The V gene is TRBV3-1, the J gene TRBJ2-7; D unresolved. This sequence originates from a female donor with breast cancer. The CDR3 spells CASSQVNEQYF. The CDR3 DNA reads TGTGCCAGCAGCCAAGTAAACGAGCAGTACTTC.